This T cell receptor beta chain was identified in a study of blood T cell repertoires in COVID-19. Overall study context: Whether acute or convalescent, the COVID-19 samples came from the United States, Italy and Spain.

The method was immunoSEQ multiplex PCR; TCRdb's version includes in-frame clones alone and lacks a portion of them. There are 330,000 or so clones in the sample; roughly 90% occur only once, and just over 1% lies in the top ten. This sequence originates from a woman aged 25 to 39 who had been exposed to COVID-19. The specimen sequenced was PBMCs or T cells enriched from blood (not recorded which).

Written as DNA, the CDR3 is TGTGCCAGCAGTCATGGACTAGCGGGAGCTGGGGAGCAGTACTTC. Translated, it gives CASSHGLAGAGEQYF. The V call is TRBV2, the J call TRBJ2-7; 13 bases line up with TRBD2. The trim removed 5 bases at V and 7 bases at J, leaving 8 bases unmatched. The CDR3 loop spans 15 amino acids. Germline V gene lookup returns CDR1 SNHLY and CDR2 FYNNEI. Drawing the rest from reference TRBV2 and TRBJ2-7, the complete variable domain is EPEVTQTPSHQVTQMGQEVILRCVPISNHLYFYWYRQILGQKVEFLVSFYNNEISEKSEIFDDQFSVERPDGSNFTLKIRSTKLEDSAMYFCASSHGLAGAGEQYFGPGTRLTVT.